Sequencing of this T cell receptor beta chain was carried out in a study of PD-1 blockade in classical Hodgkin lymphoma (dated by TCRdb to 2018 to 2020). Concerning the study at large: Nivolumab dosing was 3 mg/kg intravenously every 2 weeks, continuing until either disease progression or unacceptable toxicity. A peripheral blood immune signature of response to PD-1 blockade in classical Hodgkin lymphoma was defined using TCR beta sequencing and CyTOF. What the authors observed across the whole study: Baseline TCR diversity was reported to be lower in newly diagnosed patients than in healthy donors, and even lower in relapsed/refractory patients. Lower diversity was seen in patients whose nivolumab began less than 1 year after ASCT, and these patients were left out of later analyses so that immune reconstitution would not confound the results. A significant rise by C4D1 was seen in CD4+ but not CD8+ TCR diversity (p=0.0027 vs p=0.16), with the rise being most apparent in complete responders (p=0.02). The study was restricted to a single clinical trial cohort, and the causes of repertoire differences, possibly disease activity or prior therapy, were left undefined. Baseline diversity similar to that of newly diagnosed patients was observed in trial patients achieving complete response, whereas significantly lower diversity was observed in partial responders and progressors.

The time point label, as the study defines it: cycle 4 day 1 (C4D1), after more than 5 weeks of nivolumab. All trial patients had relapsed after autologous stem cell transplantation, with cohorts A, B and C differing in prior brentuximab vedotin exposure. A total of around 60 patients with relapsed/refractory classical Hodgkin lymphoma made up the trial cohort, and each patient's best overall response was complete response, partial response or progressive disease. Trial patients were treated with single-agent nivolumab in the multi-cohort phase II CheckMate 205 trial. An independent review committee assessed best overall response by applying the 2007 International Working Group response criteria. Trial PBMCs were collected just before the start of nivolumab (C1D1) and during therapy at cycle 2 day 1 and cycle 4 day 1. Peripheral blood was collected in 8 mL Vacutainer Cell Preparation Tubes, from which PBMCs were isolated by centrifugation and then cryopreserved.

The Qiagen DNeasy kit was used to extract genomic DNA both from unsorted PBMCs and from the negatively selected CD4+ and CD8+ fractions. Using primers that anneal to V and J segments, immunoSEQ multiplex PCR amplified the TCR beta CDR3 regions. Amplification bias was minimized using a synthetic immune receptor repertoire, and residual bias was removed computationally after sequencing. The original pipeline was this. Repertoire diversity was quantified as the Shannon entropy index using custom Python scripts. Unsorted, CD4+ and CD8+ repertoires were examined separately, except in combined analyses, for which CD4+ and CD8+ sequences were merged in silico. Clonal expansion was defined as a frequency increase of at least 2-fold after treatment compared with C1D1, and clones undetected at baseline were assigned a pseudocount of 0.5. Singleton clones were defined as clones with 0 or 1 copy at C1D1, and non-singleton clones were defined as clones with 2 or more copies. Clones expanded in unsorted samples were annotated as CD4+, CD8+ or unknown by matching protein sequences in sorted samples from the same patient. Wilcoxon tests were applied to paired samples to test diversity changes from C1D1 to C4D1. TCRdb re-hosts the immuneACCESS table, in-frame sequences only. Its copies lack some clones; in the studies checked, an unresolved V gene accounts for under half of them, and the cause for the rest is not known. V, J and clone size derive from that table, while D and trimming were established from the DNA sequence. This sample holds about 30,000 clones; over 75% were observed only once. Roughly a sixth of the sample belongs to the ten largest clones.

From its cysteine to its phenylalanine, the CDR3 spans 15 amino acids. CDR3 DNA only is kept here, 45 bases in frame from base 1. V ends up 5 bases short and J 3 bases short, with an unmatched junction base count of 6. CDR1 and CDR2, per the germline V gene, are SGHVS and FNYEAQ. Worth noting for this clone: It has no known antigen specificity. Per-nucleotide qualities are absent, and no much larger clonotype sits a single base away.

The sequence is built from TRBV7-6 and TRBJ2-1; 8 central nucleotides agree with TRBD2. Sequenced material: peripheral blood mononuclear cells (PBMCs), taken before the fourth cycle of nivolumab. The TCR sequence derives from a human donor with classical Hodgkin lymphoma. The encoded CDR3 is CASSPGGGFYNEQFF. The nucleotide sequence is given as TGTGCCAGCAGCCCCGGGGGGGGGTTCTACAATGAGCAGTTCTTC.